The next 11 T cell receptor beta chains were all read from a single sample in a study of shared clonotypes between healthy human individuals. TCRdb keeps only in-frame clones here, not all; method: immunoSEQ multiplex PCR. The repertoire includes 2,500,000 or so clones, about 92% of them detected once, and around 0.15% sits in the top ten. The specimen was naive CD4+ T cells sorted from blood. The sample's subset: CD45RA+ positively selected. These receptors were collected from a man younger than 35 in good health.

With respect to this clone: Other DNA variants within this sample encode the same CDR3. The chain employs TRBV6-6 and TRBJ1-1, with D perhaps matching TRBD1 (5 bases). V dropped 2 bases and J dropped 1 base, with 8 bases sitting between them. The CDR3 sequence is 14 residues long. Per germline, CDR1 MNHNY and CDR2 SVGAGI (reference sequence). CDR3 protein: CASSYQGANTEAFF. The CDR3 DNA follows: TGTGCCAGCAGTTACCAGGGAGCGAACACTGAAGCTTTCTTT.

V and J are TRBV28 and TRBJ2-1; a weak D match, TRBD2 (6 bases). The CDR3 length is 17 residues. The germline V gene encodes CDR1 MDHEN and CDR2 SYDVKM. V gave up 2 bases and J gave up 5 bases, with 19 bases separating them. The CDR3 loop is CASSLIWTEGLNNEQFF. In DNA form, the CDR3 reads TGTGCCAGCAGTTTAATCTGGACGGAGGGTCTAAACAATGAGCAGTTCTTC.

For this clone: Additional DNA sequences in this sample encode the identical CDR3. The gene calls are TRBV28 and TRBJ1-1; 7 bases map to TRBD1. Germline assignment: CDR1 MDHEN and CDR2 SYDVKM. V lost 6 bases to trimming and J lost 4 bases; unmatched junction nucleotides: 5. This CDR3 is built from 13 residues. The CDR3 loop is CASSLTGVTEAFF. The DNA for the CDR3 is TGTGCCAGCAGCTTAACAGGGGTCACTGAAGCTTTCTTT.

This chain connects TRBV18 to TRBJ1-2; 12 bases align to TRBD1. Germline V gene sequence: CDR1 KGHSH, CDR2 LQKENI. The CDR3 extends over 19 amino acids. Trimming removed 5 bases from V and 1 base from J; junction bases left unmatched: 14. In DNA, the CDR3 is TGTGCCAGCTCATCTCTCGCCGGGACAGGGGGCGAGGATAACTATGGCTACACCTTC. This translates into CASSSLAGTGGEDNYGYTF.

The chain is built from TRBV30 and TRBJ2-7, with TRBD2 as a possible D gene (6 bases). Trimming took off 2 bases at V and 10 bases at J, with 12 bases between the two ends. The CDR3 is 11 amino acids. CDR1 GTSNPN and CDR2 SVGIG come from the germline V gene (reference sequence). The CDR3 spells CAWSLGGAQYF. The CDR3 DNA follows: TGTGCCTGGAGTTTGGGCGGGGCTCAGTACTTC.

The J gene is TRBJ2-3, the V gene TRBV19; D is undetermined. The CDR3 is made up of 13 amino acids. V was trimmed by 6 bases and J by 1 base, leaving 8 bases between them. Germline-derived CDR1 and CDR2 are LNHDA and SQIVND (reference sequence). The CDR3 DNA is TGTGCCAGTAGGGAGAGTGGCACAGATACGCAGTATTTT. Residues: CASRESGTDTQYF.

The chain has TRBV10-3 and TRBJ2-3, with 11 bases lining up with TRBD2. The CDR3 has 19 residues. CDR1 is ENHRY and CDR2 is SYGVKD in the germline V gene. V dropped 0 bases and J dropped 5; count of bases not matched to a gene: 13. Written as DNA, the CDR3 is TGTGCCATCAGTGAGTCCCAAGGGACTAGCGGCTCCTCCCGAGATACGCAGTATTTT. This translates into CAISESQGTSGSSRDTQYF.

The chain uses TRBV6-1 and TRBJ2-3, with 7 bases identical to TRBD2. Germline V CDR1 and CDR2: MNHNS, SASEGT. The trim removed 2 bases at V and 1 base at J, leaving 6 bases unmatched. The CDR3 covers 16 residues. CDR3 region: CASSESASGRTDTQYF. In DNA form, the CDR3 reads TGTGCCAGCAGTGAATCGGCTAGCGGTCGCACAGATACGCAGTATTTT.

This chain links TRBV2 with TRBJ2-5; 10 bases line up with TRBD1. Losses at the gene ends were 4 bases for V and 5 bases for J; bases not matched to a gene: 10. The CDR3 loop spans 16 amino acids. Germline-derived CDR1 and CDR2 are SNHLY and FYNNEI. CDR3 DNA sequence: TGTGCCAGCAGTGTGACAGGGGGCGGTATTATGGAGACCCAGTACTTC. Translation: CASSVTGGGIMETQYF.

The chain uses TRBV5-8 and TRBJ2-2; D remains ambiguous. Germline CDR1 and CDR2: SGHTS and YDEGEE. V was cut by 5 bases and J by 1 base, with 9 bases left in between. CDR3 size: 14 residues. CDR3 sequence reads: CASRSTLNTGELFF. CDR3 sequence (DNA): TGTGCCAGCAGGTCCACACTGAACACCGGGGAGCTGTTTTTT.

The CDR3 nucleotides read TGTGCCAGCAGCCCCGGAGGGATTTACACCGGGGAGCTGTTTTTT. It yields the protein CASSPGGIYTGELFF. J is TRBJ2-2 and V is TRBV28; the D gene is possibly TRBD2 (6 bases). The CDR3 extends over 15 amino acids. Trimming left V 6 bases short and J 3 bases short, with 14 bases between. In germline, CDR1 is MDHEN, CDR2 SYDVKM. Filled out from reference TRBV28 and TRBJ2-2, the complete variable domain reads DVKVTQSSRYLVKRTGEKVFLECVQDMDHENMFWYRQDPGLGLRLIYFSYDVKMKEKGDIPEGYSVSREKKERFSLILESASTNQTSMYLCASSPGGIYTGELFFGEGSRLTVL.